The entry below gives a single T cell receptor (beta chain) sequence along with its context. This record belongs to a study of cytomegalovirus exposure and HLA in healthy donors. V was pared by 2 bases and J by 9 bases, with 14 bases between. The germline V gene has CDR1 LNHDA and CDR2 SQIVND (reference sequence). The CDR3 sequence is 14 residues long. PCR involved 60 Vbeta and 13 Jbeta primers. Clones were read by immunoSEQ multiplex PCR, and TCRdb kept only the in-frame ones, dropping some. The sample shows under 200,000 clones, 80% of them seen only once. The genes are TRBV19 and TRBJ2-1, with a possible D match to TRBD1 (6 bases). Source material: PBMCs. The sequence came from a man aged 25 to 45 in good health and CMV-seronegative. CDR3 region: CASSIFQGSPEQFF. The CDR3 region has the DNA TGTGCCAGTAGTATATTTCAGGGGTCTCCTGAGCAGTTCTTC.